This is a list of T cell receptor beta chains from one sample in a study of T cell responses to AZD1222 COVID-19 vaccine. Assay: immunoSEQ multiplex PCR; the TCRdb copy retains only in-frame clones and omits some. The sample includes some 160,000 clones, roughly 85% of them seen just once. Sequences were derived from peripheral blood, sampled 28 days after the second AZD1222 dose. These receptor sequences come from an adult who received the AZD1222 COVID-19 vaccine. The CDR3 runs from the conserved cysteine through the conserved F or W. D genes are given only for firm matches. Clone size is given for some rows only: seen once, a few or many times, or a class if the clone is expanded.

v_gene,abundance,j_gene,d_gene,CDR3aa,CDR3nt
TRBV11-2,.,TRBJ2-6,.,CASSLARGSGANVLTF,TGTGCCAGCAGCTTAGCCCGAGGCTCTGGGGCCAACGTCCTGACTTTC
TRBV24-1,.,TRBJ1-1,.,CATSDWSGTTEAFF,TGTGCCACCAGTGATTGGTCGGGGACCACTGAAGCTTTCTTT
TRBV5-5,.,TRBJ1-2,.,CASSPAEHGYTF,TGTGCCAGCAGCCCCGCCGAGCATGGCTACACCTTC
TRBV5-1,.,TRBJ2-7,.,CASSLQGFYEQYF,TGCGCCAGCAGCTTGCAGGGGTTCTACGAGCAGTACTTC
TRBV3-1/TRBV3-2,.,TRBJ1-3,TRBD1,CASSPYTGGSSGNTIYF,TGTGCCAGCAGCCCTTACACAGGGGGCAGCTCTGGAAACACCATATATTTT
TRBV7-9,.,TRBJ2-1,.,CASGPGVDGSFF,TGTGCCAGCGGACCAGGGGTAGACGGGTCCTTCTTC
TRBV7-9,.,TRBJ2-2,.,CASSPGSTPNTGELFF,TGTGCCAGCAGCCCCGGCTCAACCCCGAACACCGGGGAGCTGTTTTTT
TRBV3-1/TRBV3-2,few,TRBJ1-5,.,CASSQGPGRDLNQPQHF,TGTGCCAGCAGCCAAGGTCCTGGGAGGGACCTTAATCAGCCCCAGCATTTT
TRBV6-1,.,TRBJ1-1,TRBD1,CASSVLGQGKGGFGAFF,TGTGCCAGCAGTGTCCTGGGACAGGGCAAAGGAGGATTCGGAGCTTTCTTT
TRBV13,.,TRBJ2-7,TRBD1,CASSPEAGTGTAYEQYF,TGTGCCAGCAGCCCCGAGGCAGGGACAGGCACTGCCTACGAGCAGTACTTC
TRBV15,.,TRBJ1-1,.,CATSRDRQPEAFF,TGTGCCACCAGCAGAGATCGGCAACCAGAAGCTTTCTTT
TRBV4-3,.,TRBJ2-3,.,CASSQVLPLGTDTQYF,TGCGCCAGCAGCCAAGTTCTTCCCCTGGGCACAGATACGCAGTATTTT
TRBV5-1,.,TRBJ2-3,TRBD1,CASSPGQGYTDTQYF,TGCGCCAGCAGTCCGGGACAGGGCTACACAGATACGCAGTATTTT
TRBV5-6,.,TRBJ2-7,.,CASYSRDTLPSEQYF,TGTGCCAGTTACAGCCGGGATACCCTCCCAAGTGAGCAGTACTTC
TRBV7-9,.,TRBJ2-4,.,CASSPQRVGKNIQYF,TGTGCCAGCAGCCCCCAGCGGGTGGGCAAAAACATTCAGTACTTC
TRBV5-1,once,TRBJ2-7,.,CASSPGFPAEYEQYF,TGCGCCAGCAGCCCGGGGTTCCCGGCGGAATACGAGCAGTACTTC
TRBV9,.,TRBJ2-5,TRBD1,CASSEGTGTWGETQYF,TGTGCCAGCAGCGAGGGGACAGGGACTTGGGGAGAGACCCAGTACTTC
TRBV5-8,few,TRBJ2-7,.,CASSLAGSLDEQYF,TGTGCCAGCAGCTTGGCAGGCAGCCTGGACGAGCAGTACTTC
TRBV5-6,.,TRBJ2-4,.,CASSVLPTASIAKNIQYF,TGTGCCAGCAGCGTTTTGCCGACCGCAAGCATAGCCAAAAACATTCAGTACTTC
TRBV3-1/TRBV3-2,.,TRBJ1-6,TRBD1,CASKATGEWDYNSPLHF,TGTGCCAGCAAAGCAACAGGGGAGTGGGACTATAATTCACCCCTCCACTTT
TRBV2,.,TRBJ1-2,.,CASSAGAGGYTF,TGTGCCAGCAGTGCAGGGGCGGGAGGCTACACCTTC
TRBV11-2,.,TRBJ1-2,TRBD1,CASRPSGGYGYTF,TGTGCCAGCAGACCATCAGGGGGCTATGGCTACACCTTC
TRBV14,.,TRBJ2-2,.,CASSQDQTNTGELFF,TGTGCCAGCAGCCAAGATCAGACCAACACCGGGGAGCTGTTTTTT
TRBV19,.,TRBJ1-1,.,CASSSQGGTEAFF,TGTGCCAGTAGTTCACAGGGTGGGACTGAAGCTTTCTTT
TRBV6-2/TRBV6-3,.,TRBJ2-2,TRBD2,CASSSSGGARELFF,TGTGCCAGCAGTTCTAGCGGGGGGGCCCGGGAGCTGTTTTTT
TRBV4-1,.,TRBJ2-7,.,CASSTSPAERYEQYF,TGCGCCAGCAGCACGTCCCCCGCTGAAAGGTACGAGCAGTACTTC
TRBV6-6,few,TRBJ2-1,.,CASSYSYNEQFF,TGTGCCAGCAGTTATTCCTACAATGAGCAGTTCTTC
TRBV6-5,.,TRBJ1-1,TRBD1,CASSYSWDRGPFF,TGTGCCAGCAGTTACTCGTGGGACAGGGGACCTTTCTTT
TRBV18,.,TRBJ2-7,TRBD1,CASSPSFQGDYEQYF,TGTGCCAGCTCACCAAGTTTCCAGGGGGACTACGAGCAGTACTTC
TRBV5-6,.,TRBJ1-6,.,CASSLQGLSYNSPLHF,TGTGCCAGCAGCTTGCAGGGCCTCTCCTATAATTCACCCCTCCACTTT
TRBV10-3,.,TRBJ1-6,TRBD1,CAISERTGNNSPLHF,TGTGCCATCAGTGAGCGGACAGGCAATAATTCACCCCTCCACTTT
TRBV7-2,.,TRBJ2-1,TRBD1,CASSFWTGLEFF,TGTGCCAGCAGCTTCTGGACAGGGCTAGAGTTCTTC
TRBV2,.,TRBJ2-2,TRBD1,CASTLGQGLSGELFF,TGTGCCAGCACCTTGGGACAGGGTCTTTCCGGGGAGCTGTTTTTT